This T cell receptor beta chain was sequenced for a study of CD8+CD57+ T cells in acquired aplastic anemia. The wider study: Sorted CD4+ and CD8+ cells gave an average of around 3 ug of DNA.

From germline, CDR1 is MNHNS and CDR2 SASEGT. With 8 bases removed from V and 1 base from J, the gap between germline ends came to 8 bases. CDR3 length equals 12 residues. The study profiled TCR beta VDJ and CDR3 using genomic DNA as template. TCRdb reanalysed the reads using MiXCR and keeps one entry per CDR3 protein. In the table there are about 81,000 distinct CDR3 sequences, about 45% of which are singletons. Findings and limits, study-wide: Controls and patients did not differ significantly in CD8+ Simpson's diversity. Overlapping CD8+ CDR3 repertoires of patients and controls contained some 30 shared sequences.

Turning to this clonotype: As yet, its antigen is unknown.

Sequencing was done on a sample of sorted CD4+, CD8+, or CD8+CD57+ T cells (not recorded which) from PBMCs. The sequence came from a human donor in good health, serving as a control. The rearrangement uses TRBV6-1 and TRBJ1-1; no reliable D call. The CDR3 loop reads CASRTANTEAFF. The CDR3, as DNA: TGTGCCAGCCGAACGGCGAACACTGAAGCTTTCTTT.